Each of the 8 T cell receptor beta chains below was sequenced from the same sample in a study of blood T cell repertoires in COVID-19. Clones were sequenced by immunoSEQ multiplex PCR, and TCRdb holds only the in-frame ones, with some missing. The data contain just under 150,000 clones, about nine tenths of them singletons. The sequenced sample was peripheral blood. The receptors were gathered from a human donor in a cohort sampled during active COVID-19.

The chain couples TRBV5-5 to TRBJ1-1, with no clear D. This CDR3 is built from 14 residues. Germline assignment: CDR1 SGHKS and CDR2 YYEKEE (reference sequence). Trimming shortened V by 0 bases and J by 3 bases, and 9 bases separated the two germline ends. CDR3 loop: CASSLASADTEAFF. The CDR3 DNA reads TGTGCCAGCAGCTTGGCCAGCGCGGACACTGAAGCTTTCTTT.

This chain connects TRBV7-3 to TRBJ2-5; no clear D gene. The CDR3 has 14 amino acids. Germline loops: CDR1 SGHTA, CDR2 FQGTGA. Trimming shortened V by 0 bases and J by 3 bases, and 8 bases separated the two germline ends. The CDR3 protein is CASSLTARKETQYF. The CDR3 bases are TGTGCCAGCAGCTTAACGGCCCGTAAAGAGACCCAGTACTTC. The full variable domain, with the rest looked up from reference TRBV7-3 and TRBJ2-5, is GAGVSQTPSNKVTEKGKYVELRCDPISGHTALYWYRQSLGQGPEFLIYFQGTGAADDSGLPNDRFFAVRPEGSVSTLKIQRTERGDSAVYLCASSLTARKETQYFGPGTRLLVL.

The CDR3 coding sequence is TGTGCCAGCAGCGTGGGACAGCCACAAGAGACCCAGTACTTC. Its protein is CASSVGQPQETQYF. The gene calls are TRBV9 and TRBJ2-5, with 7 positions matching TRBD1. Germline V lookup: CDR1 SGDLS, CDR2 YYNGEE. V dropped 2 bases and J dropped 2; count of bases not matched to a gene: 3. The CDR3 is 14 amino acids.

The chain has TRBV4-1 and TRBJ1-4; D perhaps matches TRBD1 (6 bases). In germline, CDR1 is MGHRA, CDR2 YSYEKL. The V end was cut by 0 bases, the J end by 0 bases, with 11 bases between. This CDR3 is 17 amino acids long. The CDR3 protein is CASSQDLYRATNEKLFF. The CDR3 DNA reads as TGCGCCAGCAGCCAAGATTTATACAGGGCAACTAATGAAAAACTGTTTTTT.

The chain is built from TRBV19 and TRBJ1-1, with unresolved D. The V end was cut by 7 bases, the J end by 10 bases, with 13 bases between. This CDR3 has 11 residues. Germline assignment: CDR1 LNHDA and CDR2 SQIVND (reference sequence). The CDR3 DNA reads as TGTGCCAGTAAAACCGGGAGGGTAGCTTTCTTT. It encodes CASKTGRVAFF. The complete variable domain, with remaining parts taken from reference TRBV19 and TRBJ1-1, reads DGGITQSPKYLFRKEGQNVTLSCEQNLNHDAMYWYRQDPGQGLRLIYYSQIVNDFQKGDIAEGYSVSREKKESFPLTVTSAQKNPTAFYLCASKTGRVAFFGQGTRLTVV.

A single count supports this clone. The CDR3 region is CASSLGPSPQETQYF. CDR3 bases: TGTGCCAGCAGCTTAGGACCTAGCCCACAAGAGACCCAGTACTTC. The genes are TRBV11-3 and TRBJ2-5; weak D call: TRBD2 (5 bases). Deletions cut 1 base from V and 2 bases from J, with 11 bases between. The CDR3 runs 15 residues. The V gene's germline CDR1 is SGHNT and CDR2 YENEEA.

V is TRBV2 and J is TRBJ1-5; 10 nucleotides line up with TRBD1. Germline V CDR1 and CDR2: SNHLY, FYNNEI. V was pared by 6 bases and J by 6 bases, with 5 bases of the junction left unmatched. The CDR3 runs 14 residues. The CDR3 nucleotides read TGTGCCAGCAGCCCGGGGACAGGGGTTCAGCCCCAGCATTTT. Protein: CASSPGTGVQPQHF. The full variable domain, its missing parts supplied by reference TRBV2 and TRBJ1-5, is EPEVTQTPSHQVTQMGQEVILRCVPISNHLYFYWYRQILGQKVEFLVSFYNNEISEKSEIFDDQFSVERPDGSNFTLKIRSTKLEDSAMYFCASSPGTGVQPQHFGDGTRLSIL.

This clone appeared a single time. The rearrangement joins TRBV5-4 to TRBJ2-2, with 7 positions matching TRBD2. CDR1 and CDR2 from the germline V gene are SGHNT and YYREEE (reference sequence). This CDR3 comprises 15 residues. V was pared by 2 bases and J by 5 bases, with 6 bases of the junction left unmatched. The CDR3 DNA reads TGTGCCAGCAGCTTCTTCGGGGGGATTACCGGGGAGCTGTTTTTT. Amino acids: CASSFFGGITGELFF.